This T cell receptor beta chain emerged from a study of blood T cells in healthy people across ages. Study-wide context: Per two T cells, about one barcoded beta molecule was captured through template switching. General observations from the study: Age brought a roughly linear fall in TCR beta diversity measured per million T cells.

The authors drew roughly 9.8 milliliters of peripheral blood from each donor. Each sample yielded at least 6 micrograms of PBMC total RNA. A second PCR, run for about 6 to 12 cycles, used a sample-barcoded 5' primer plus a J-beta primer mix. TCRdb re-derived calls from the 5' RACE reads in MiXCR, one entry per CDR3 protein. The table includes roughly 800,000 distinct CDR3 sequences, roughly 64% detected once. In regard to this clonotype: Its antigen is unidentified.

The CDR3 has 11 residues. V lost 7 bases and J 6 bases, leaving 12 bases between the germline ends. Germline V gene data show CDR1 as SQVTM and CDR2 as ANQGSEA. The sequence came from a man in his thirties or forties in good health. J is TRBJ1-2 and V is TRBV29-1, with D possibly being TRBD1 (5 bases). The sequenced sample consisted of blood. The CDR3 DNA reads TGCAGCGGGGGGACGGGAAATGGCTACACCTTC. This sequence encodes CSGGTGNGYTF.